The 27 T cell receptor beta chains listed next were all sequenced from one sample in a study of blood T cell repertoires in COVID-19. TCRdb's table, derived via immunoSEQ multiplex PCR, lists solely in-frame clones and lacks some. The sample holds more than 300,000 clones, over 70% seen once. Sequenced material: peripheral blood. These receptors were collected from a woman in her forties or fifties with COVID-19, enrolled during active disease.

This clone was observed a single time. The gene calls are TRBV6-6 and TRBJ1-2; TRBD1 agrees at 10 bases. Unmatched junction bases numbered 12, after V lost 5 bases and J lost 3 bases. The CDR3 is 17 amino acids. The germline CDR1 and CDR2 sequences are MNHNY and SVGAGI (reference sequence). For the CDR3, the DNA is TGTGCCAGCAGTCATGGGGGGACAGGGGTCCCGGACTATGGCTACACCTTC. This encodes CASSHGGTGVPDYGYTF.

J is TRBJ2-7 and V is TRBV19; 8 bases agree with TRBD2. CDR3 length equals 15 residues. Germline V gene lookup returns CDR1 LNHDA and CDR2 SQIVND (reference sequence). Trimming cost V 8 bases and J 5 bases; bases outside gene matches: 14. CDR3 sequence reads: CASSQVGAGGDEQYF. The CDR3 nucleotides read TGTGCCAGTTCCCAGGTGGGCGCCGGGGGGGACGAGCAGTACTTC.

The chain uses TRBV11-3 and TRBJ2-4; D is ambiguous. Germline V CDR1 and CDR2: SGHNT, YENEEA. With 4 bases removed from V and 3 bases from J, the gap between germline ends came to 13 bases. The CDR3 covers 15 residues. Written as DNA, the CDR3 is TGTGCCAGCAGCTCAACACCCAAAAACAAAAACATTCAGTACTTC. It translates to CASSSTPKNKNIQYF.

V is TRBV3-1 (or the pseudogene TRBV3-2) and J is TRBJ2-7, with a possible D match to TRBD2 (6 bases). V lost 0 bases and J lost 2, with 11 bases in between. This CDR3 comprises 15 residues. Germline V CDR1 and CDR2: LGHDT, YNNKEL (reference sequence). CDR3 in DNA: TGTGCCAGCAGCCAAGATCGGGGGACGGCCTACGAGCAGTACTTC. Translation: CASSQDRGTAYEQYF.

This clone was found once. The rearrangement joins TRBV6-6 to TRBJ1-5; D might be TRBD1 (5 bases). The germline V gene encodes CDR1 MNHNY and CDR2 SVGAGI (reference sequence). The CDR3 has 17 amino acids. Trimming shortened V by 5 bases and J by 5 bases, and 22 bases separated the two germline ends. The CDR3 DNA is TGTGCCAGCAGTCGATTACCAGGGAGGGCTATGGATCAGCCCCAGCATTTT. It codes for CASSRLPGRAMDQPQHF.

CDR3 residues: CASIVGTEAFF. The CDR3 coding sequence is TGCGCCAGCATAGTCGGGACTGAAGCTTTCTTT. The rearrangement links TRBV5-1 to TRBJ1-1; no clear D. This CDR3 has 11 residues. Germline V lookup: CDR1 SGHRS, CDR2 YFSETQ. The V end lost 6 bases, the J end lost 5 bases, and 8 bases lay between the germline ends.

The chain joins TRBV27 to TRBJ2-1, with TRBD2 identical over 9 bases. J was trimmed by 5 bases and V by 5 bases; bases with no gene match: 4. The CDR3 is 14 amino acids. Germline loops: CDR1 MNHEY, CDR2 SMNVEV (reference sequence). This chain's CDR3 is CASSGTSPHNEQFF. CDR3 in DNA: TGTGCCAGCAGTGGGACTAGCCCGCACAATGAGCAGTTCTTC.

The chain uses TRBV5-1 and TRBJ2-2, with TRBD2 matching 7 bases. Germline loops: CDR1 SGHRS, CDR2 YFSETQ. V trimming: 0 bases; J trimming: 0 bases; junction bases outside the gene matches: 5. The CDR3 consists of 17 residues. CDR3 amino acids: CASSLAGAGPNTGELFF. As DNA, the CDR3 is TGCGCCAGCAGCTTGGCTGGAGCGGGACCGAACACCGGGGAGCTGTTTTTT.

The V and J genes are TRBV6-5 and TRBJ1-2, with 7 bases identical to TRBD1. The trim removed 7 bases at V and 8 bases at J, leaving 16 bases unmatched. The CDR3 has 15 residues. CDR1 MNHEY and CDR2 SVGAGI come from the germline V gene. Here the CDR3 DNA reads TGTGCCAGCACTCCGGCGGGACAGACGACGGCGGGCTACACCTTC. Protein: CASTPAGQTTAGYTF.

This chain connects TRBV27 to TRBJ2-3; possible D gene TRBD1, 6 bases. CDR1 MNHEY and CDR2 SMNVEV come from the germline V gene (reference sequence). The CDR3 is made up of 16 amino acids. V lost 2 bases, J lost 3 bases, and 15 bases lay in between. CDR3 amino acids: CASSLVVNRDTDTQYF. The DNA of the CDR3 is TGTGCCAGCAGTTTAGTTGTAAACAGGGATACAGATACGCAGTATTTT.

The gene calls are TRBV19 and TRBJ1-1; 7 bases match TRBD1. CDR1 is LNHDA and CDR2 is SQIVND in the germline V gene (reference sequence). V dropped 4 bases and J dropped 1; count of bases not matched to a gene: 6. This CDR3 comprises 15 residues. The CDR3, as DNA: TGTGCCAGTAGTAGGGAACGACAGGGGAACACTGAAGCTTTCTTT. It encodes CASSRERQGNTEAFF.

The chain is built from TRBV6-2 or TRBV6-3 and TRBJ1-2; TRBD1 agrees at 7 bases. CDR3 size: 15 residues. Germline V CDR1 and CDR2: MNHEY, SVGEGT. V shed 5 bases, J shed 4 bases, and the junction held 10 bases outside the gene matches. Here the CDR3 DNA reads TGTGCCAGCAGTCCGCGCGGGACAGCTTTCTATGGCTACACCTTC. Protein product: CASSPRGTAFYGYTF.

The CDR3 loop is CASSLPGSGANTGELFF. The CDR3 coding sequence is TGCGCCAGCAGCTTGCCGGGGAGCGGAGCGAACACCGGGGAGCTGTTTTTT. The chain is built from TRBV5-1 and TRBJ2-2, with D perhaps matching TRBD2 (5 bases). CDR3 length: 17 amino acids. Germline V gene sequence: CDR1 SGHRS, CDR2 YFSETQ. V lost 1 base and J lost 0, with 13 bases in between. The complete variable domain, with remaining parts taken from reference TRBV5-1 and TRBJ2-2, reads KAGVTQTPRYLIKTRGQQVTLSCSPISGHRSVSWYQQTPGQGLQFLFEYFSETQRNKGNFPGRFSGRQFSNSRSEMNVSTLELGDSALYLCASSLPGSGANTGELFFGEGSRLTVL.

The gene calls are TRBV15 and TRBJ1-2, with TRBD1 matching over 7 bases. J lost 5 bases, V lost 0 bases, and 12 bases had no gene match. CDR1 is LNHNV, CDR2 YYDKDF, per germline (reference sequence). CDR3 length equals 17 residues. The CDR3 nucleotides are TGTGCCACCAGCAGAGATGCCGGTGGCAGGGGGAAGTATGGCTACACCTTC. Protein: CATSRDAGGRGKYGYTF.

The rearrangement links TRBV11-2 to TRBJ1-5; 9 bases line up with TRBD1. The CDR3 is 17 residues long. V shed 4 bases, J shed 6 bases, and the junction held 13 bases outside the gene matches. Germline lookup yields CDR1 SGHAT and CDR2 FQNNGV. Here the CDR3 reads CASSSRGGTGSPQPQHF. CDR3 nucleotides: TGTGCCAGCAGCTCTAGGGGGGGGACAGGGAGTCCTCAGCCCCAGCATTTT.

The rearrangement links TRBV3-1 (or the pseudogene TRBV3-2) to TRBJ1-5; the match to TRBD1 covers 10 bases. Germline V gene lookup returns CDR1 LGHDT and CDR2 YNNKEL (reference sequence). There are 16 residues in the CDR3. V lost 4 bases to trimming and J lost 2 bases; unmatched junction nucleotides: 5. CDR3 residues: CASSPGTGEGNQPQHF. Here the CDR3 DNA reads TGTGCCAGCAGCCCGGGGACAGGGGAAGGCAATCAGCCCCAGCATTTT.

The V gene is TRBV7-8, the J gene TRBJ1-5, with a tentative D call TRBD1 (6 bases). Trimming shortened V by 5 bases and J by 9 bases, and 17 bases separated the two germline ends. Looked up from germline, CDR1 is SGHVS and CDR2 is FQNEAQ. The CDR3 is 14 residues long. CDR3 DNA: TGTGCCAGCAGCCCGACGGACAGTCTTCCGCCCCAGCATTTT. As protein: CASSPTDSLPPQHF. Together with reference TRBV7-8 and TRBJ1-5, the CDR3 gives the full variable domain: GAGVSQSPRYKVAKRGQDVALRCDPISGHVSLFWYQQALGQGPEFLTYFQNEAQLDKSGLPSDRFFAERPEGSVSTLKIQRTQQEDSAVYLCASSPTDSLPPQHFGDGTRLSIL.

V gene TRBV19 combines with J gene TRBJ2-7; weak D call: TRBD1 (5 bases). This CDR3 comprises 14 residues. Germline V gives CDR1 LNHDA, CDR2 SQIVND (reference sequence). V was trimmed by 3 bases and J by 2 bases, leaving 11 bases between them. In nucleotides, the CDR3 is TGTGCCAGTAGTATCTCAGGGTTTGCCTACGAGCAGTACTTC. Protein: CASSISGFAYEQYF.

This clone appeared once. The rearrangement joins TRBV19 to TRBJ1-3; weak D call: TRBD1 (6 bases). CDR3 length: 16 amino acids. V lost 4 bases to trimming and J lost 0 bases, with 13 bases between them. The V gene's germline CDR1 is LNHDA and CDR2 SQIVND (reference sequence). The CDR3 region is CASSNPGQSSGNTIYF. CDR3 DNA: TGTGCCAGTAGTAACCCGGGACAAAGCTCTGGAAACACCATATATTTT. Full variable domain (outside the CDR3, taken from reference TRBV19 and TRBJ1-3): DGGITQSPKYLFRKEGQNVTLSCEQNLNHDAMYWYRQDPGQGLRLIYYSQIVNDFQKGDIAEGYSVSREKKESFPLTVTSAQKNPTAFYLCASSNPGQSSGNTIYFGEGSWLTVV.

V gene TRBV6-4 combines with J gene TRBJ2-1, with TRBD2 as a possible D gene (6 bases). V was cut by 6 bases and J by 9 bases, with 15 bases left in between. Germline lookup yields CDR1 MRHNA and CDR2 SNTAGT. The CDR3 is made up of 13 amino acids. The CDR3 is CASRPTSYGEQFF. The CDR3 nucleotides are TGTGCCAGCAGGCCTACTAGCTATGGTGAGCAGTTCTTC.

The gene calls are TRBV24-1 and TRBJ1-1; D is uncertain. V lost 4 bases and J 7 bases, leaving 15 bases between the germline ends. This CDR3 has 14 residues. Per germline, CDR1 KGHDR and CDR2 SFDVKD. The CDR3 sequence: CATSDTGRLNEAFF. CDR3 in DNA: TGTGCCACCAGTGACACCGGGAGACTAAATGAAGCTTTCTTT.

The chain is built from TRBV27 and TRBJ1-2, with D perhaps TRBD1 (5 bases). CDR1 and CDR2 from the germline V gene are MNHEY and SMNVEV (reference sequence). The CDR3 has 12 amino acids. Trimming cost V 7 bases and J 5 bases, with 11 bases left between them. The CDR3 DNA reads TGTGCCAGCAAAAGGGGTTTGTATGGCTACACCTTC. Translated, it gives CASKRGLYGYTF.

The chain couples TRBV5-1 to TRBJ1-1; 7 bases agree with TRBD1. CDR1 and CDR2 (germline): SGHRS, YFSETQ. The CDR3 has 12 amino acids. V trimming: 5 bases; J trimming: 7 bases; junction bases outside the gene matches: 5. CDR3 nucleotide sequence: TGCGCCAGCAGAGGGACAGAAAGTGAAGCTTTCTTT. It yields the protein CASRGTESEAFF.

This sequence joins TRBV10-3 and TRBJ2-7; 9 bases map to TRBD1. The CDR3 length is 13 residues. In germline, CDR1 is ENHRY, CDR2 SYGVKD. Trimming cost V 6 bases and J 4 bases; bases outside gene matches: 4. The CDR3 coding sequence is TGTGCCATCAGGGACAGGGGCGCTTACGAGCAGTACTTC. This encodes CAIRDRGAYEQYF.

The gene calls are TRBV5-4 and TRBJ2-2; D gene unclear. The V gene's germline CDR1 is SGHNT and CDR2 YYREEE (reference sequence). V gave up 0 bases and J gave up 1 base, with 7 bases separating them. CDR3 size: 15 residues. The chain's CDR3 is CASSLDNRNTGELFF. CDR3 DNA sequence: TGTGCCAGCAGCTTGGATAACAGGAACACCGGGGAGCTGTTTTTT.

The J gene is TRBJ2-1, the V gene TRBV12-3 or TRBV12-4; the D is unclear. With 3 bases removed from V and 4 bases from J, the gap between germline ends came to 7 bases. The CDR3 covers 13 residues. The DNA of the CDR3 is TGTGCCAGCAGTTTGTCCGAGTACAATGAGCAGTTCTTC. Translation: CASSLSEYNEQFF.

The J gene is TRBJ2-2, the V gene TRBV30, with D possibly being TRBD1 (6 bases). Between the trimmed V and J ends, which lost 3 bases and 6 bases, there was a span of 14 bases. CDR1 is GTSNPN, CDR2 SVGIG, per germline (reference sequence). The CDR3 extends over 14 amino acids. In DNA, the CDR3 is TGTGCCTGGAGCCTCAGGTCAGGGGCCGGGGAGCTGTTTTTT. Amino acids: CAWSLRSGAGELFF.